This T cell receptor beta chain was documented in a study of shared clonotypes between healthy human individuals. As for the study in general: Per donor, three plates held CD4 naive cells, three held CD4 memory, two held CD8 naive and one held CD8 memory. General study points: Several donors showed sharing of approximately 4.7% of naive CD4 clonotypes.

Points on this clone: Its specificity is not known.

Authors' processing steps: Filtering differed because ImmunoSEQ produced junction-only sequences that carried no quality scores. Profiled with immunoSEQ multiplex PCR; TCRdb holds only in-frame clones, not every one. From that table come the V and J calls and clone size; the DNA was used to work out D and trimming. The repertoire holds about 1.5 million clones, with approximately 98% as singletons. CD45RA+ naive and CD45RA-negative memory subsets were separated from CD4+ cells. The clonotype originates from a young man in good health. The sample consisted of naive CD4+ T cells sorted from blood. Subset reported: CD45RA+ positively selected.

The CDR3 protein is CASSMTSGSPYEQYF. The CDR3 coding sequence is TGTGCCAGTAGTATGACTAGCGGGAGTCCCTACGAGCAGTACTTC. This chain uses TRBV19 with TRBJ2-7, with 12 bases that match TRBD2. There are 15 residues in the CDR3. After removal of 3 bases from V and 2 bases from J, the junction contained 2 bases not matched to a gene. CDR1 is LNHDA and CDR2 is SQIVND in the germline V gene (reference sequence).